The clone carrying this T cell receptor beta chain was picked up a small number of times. Trimming stripped 3 bases from V and 0 bases from J, with 8 bases between. The CDR3 spans 13 residues. CDR1 is DFQATT, CDR2 SNEGSKA, per germline (reference sequence). TCRdb reprocessed the RT-PCR reads with MiXCR, giving one entry per CDR3 protein. The table has about 680,000 distinct CDR3 sequences, about 14% seen once. The receptor was derived from a female donor in good health, serving as a healthy control. The V call is TRBV20-1, the J call TRBJ2-5; D gene uncertain. Material for sequencing was memory CD4+ T cells from blood. The CDR3 nucleotides are TGCAGTGCTAGTAACGAGTACCAAGAGACCCAGTACTTC. Its protein product is CSASNEYQETQYF.